A single T cell receptor beta chain is shown here with its context. The data belong to a study of control samples from healthy donors and cancer patients. The V and J ends lost 0 bases and 3 bases respectively, with 15 bases between them. CDR3 length: 16 residues. Germline loops: CDR1 MNHEY, CDR2 SVGAGI. The table came from immunoSEQ multiplex PCR; TCRdb's copy has only in-frame clones and leaves some out. The sample lists 25,000 to 35,000 clones; about 87% were seen once. Sequenced sample: PBMCs. This receptor was obtained from a woman in her 40s with lung cancer. The chain carries TRBV6-5 and TRBJ2-7, with TRBD1 as a possible D gene (6 bases). Here the CDR3 reads CASSYSIQGVNYEQYF. DNA of the CDR3: TGTGCCAGCAGTTACTCGATACAGGGAGTTAACTACGAGCAGTACTTC.